The clone carrying this T cell receptor (beta chain) was counted many times. Antigen specificity is unknown. The sample comes from a study of breast tumors, draining lymph nodes, adjacent tissues. Study findings and constraints: Tumors had less TCR diversity than lymph nodes, more than nontumor tissue. The data were judged consistent with most tumor T cells coming from lymph node and expanding in tumor. Tumor T cell lymph node origin was a supported hypothesis, not proven.

The V segment lost 7 bases and the J segment 7 bases; nucleotides outside the gene matches: 11. The CDR3 spans 15 residues. Germline V gene data show CDR1 as MNHEY and CDR2 as SVGAGI. Breast cancer patients provided tissue from their axillary draining lymph nodes. TCRdb fed the multiplex PCR reads into MiXCR, producing one record per CDR3 protein. Of about 140,000 distinct CDR3 sequences listed, less than 35% are singletons. The J gene is TRBJ2-1, the V gene TRBV6-5; TRBD1 aligns across 9 bases. Source material: axillary lymph node tissue. The TCR was taken from a female donor with breast cancer. Some clones in this sample may be carry-over from other donors' samples. The CDR3 here is CASIQLGQGNNEQFF. Here the CDR3 DNA reads TGTGCCAGCATCCAATTGGGACAGGGAAATAATGAGCAGTTCTTC.